Listed below are T cell receptor beta chains from one sample, sequenced in a study of T cells in Graves' hyperthyroidism and ophthalmopathy. TCRdb re-analysed the multiplex PCR reads in MiXCR, keeping a single row per CDR3 protein. This table holds hundreds of thousands of distinct CDR3 sequences, approximately 15% found once. Sample: blood. All receptors derive from a woman aged 60-75 years with Graves' ophthalmopathy. The CDR3 runs from the conserved cysteine through the conserved F or W. A D gene is named only where the DNA matches it firmly. Size is omitted from some rows. Given values are once, few, many or a class for expanded clones.

TRBV19	many	TRBD2	TRBJ2-3	TGTGCCAGTAGTCTGGGACTAGCGGGAGCTTCTAGCACAGATACGCAGTATTTT	CASSLGLAGASSTDTQYF
TRBV2	.	.	TRBJ2-7	TGTGCCAGCAGTGACCGAAGCCCCGAGCAGTACTTC	CASSDRSPEQYF
TRBV7-2	.	.	TRBJ1-1	TGTGCCAGCAGCTTGGGGAGGGTGGCTTTCTTT	CASSLGRVAFF
TRBV5-1	.	.	TRBJ2-5	TGCGCCAGCAGCCCAGGGCGGTCCACAAACCAAGAGACCCAGTACTTC	CASSPGRSTNQETQYF
TRBV11-2	many	.	TRBJ2-2	TGTGCCAGCAGTTCCCTCATCCGGCTAACCGGGGAGCTGTTTTTT	CASSSLIRLTGELFF
TRBV20-1	.	.	TRBJ1-1	TGCAGTGCTTTACAGGTAGCGAACACTGAAGCTTTCTTT	CSALQVANTEAFF
TRBV7-2	many	TRBD2	TRBJ2-1	TGTGCCAGCAGAAGTAGCGGGGGCTACAATGAGCAGTTCTTC	CASRSSGGYNEQFF
TRBV3-1	many	.	TRBJ2-3	TGTGCCAGCAGCGCTCGGGGGACAAGGACGCAGTATTTT	CASSARGTRTQYF
TRBV5-8	many	.	TRBJ2-5	TGTGCCAGCAGCTTACCTGCCAGGGGAACAGAGACCCAGTACTTC	CASSLPARGTETQYF
TRBV20-1	few	.	TRBJ1-2	TGCAGTGCTAGTCTCCGGACCTATGGCTACACCTTC	CSASLRTYGYTF
TRBV7-9	few	.	TRBJ1-4	TGTGCCAGCAGCTTACTGGCTGAGGGTGAAAAACTGTTTTTT	CASSLLAEGEKLFF
TRBV29-1	many	.	TRBJ2-3	TGCAGCGCCGACCTCAGGGGAGGGACAGATACGCAGTATTTT	CSADLRGGTDTQYF
TRBV20-1	many	TRBD1	TRBJ1-1	TGCAGTGCTAGGGGTCCGGGACAGTCGATCACTGAAGCTTTCTTT	CSARGPGQSITEAFF
TRBV18	many	.	TRBJ1-1	TGTGCCAGCTCAAAGACGACGGTCTCAAGGGGGGACACTGAAGCTTTCTTT	CASSKTTVSRGDTEAFF
TRBV5-1	few	.	TRBJ2-7	TGCGCCAGCAGCTTCGGGACGCTAGTACCGTACGAGCAGTACTTC	CASSFGTLVPYEQYF
TRBV28	many	.	TRBJ1-3	TGTGCCAGCAGCCCTCAGTTGAGCTCTGGAAACACCATATATTTT	CASSPQLSSGNTIYF
TRBV28	many	.	TRBJ2-1	TGTGCCAGCACCTCCCGTCCAAATGAGCAGTTCTTC	CASTSRPNEQFF
TRBV10-3	many	.	TRBJ2-1	TGTGCCACCTGCCTAGACACCCAGGCGTACAATGAGCAGTTCTTC	CATCLDTQAYNEQFF
TRBV6-7	many	.	TRBJ2-3	TGTGCCAGCAGTTCAGGACCCCCGACAGATACGCAGTATTTT	CASSSGPPTDTQYF
TRBV5-6	.	TRBD1	TRBJ2-1	TGTGCCAGCAGCTTGGGAGACAGGGGTTCGGGGCAGTTCTTC	CASSLGDRGSGQFF
TRBV7-9	many	TRBD1	TRBJ2-4	TGTGCCAGCAGCACCTGGACAGGGGTTGACAAAAACATTCAGTACTTC	CASSTWTGVDKNIQYF
TRBV5-6	.	TRBD2	TRBJ2-3	TGTGCCAGCAGCTGGACTAGCAGCACAGATACGCAGTATTTT	CASSWTSSTDTQYF
TRBV12-3/TRBV12-4	.	.	TRBJ2-7	TGTGCCAGCAGTCAAATGTCAGGGTGCTACGAGCAGTACTTC	CASSQMSGCYEQYF
TRBV3-1	many	TRBD1	TRBJ1-4	TGTGCCAGCAGCCTATCGACAGGGGGCGAAAAACTGTTTTTT	CASSLSTGGEKLFF
TRBV5-1	many	TRBD1	TRBJ2-7	TGCGCCAGCAGCTTTTTAGGGGGCCAAGCCTACGAGCAGTACTTC	CASSFLGGQAYEQYF
TRBV29-1	few	TRBD2	TRBJ2-5	TGCAGCGTGTACGGACTAGCGGCCCAAGAGACCCAGTACTTC	CSVYGLAAQETQYF
TRBV5-1	.	.	TRBJ2-1	TGCGCCAGCAGCATAGGAGGGACCTACAATGAGCAGTTCTTC	CASSIGGTYNEQFF
TRBV11-2	.	.	TRBJ2-7	TGTGCCAGTCAGCCCCAGAACGTATACGAGCAGTACTTC	CASQPQNVYEQYF
TRBV11-2	many	.	TRBJ2-5	TGTGCCAGCAGCTTAGCGACCCTCCGAGAGACCCAGTACTTC	CASSLATLRETQYF
TRBV11-3	.	TRBD1	TRBJ2-2	TGTGCCAGCAGCAAAACCGGGACAGGGGACACAGGCACCGGGGAGCTGTTTTTT	CASSKTGTGDTGTGELFF
TRBV28	.	TRBD1	TRBJ2-2	TGTGCCAGCAGTGACCCTTCTCCGGGACAGGGGGCCTTCGGGGAGCTGTTTTTT	CASSDPSPGQGAFGELFF
TRBV27	many	.	TRBJ2-7	TGTGCCAGCAGTTTAAGAGTTTTCTACGAGCAGTACTTC	CASSLRVFYEQYF
TRBV7-9	once	.	TRBJ2-2	TGTGCCAGCAGCCCCCGACAGGCGGGCGGGGAGCTGTTTTTT	CASSPRQAGGELFF
TRBV10-3	few	.	TRBJ1-2	TGTGCCATCAGTGAGTCAGCGACCCCGGGGGAAGGCTACACCTTC	CAISESATPGEGYTF
TRBV7-2	many	.	TRBJ2-2	TGTGCCAGCAGATACGTGGCGGGGAGCACCGGGGAGCTGTTTTTT	CASRYVAGSTGELFF
TRBV5-1	many	TRBD1	TRBJ2-7	TGCGCCAGCAGCCTCGCGACAGGGGGCTTCTACGAGCAGTACTTC	CASSLATGGFYEQYF
TRBV29-1	.	.	TRBJ1-1	TGCAGCGCGTGCAGGGAGATGAACACTGAAGCTTTCTTT	CSACREMNTEAFF
TRBV11-2	many	TRBD1	TRBJ2-1	TGTGCCAGCAGCTTCACGACAGGGGCGCAAATATACAATGAGCAGTTCTTC	CASSFTTGAQIYNEQFF
TRBV7-3	many	TRBD1	TRBJ2-1	TGTGCCAGCAGCCCCCGGGACAGGGGGAGCTCCTACAATGAGCAGTTCTTC	CASSPRDRGSSYNEQFF
TRBV28	.	TRBD2	TRBJ2-7	TGTGCCAGCAGATCAGCGGGAGGTGGCGACTACGAGCAGTACTTC	CASRSAGGGDYEQYF